This TCR beta chain was documented in a study of cytomegalovirus exposure and HLA in healthy donors. As for the study in general: Ancestry clustering placed roughly 86% of over 300 genotyped donors in the Caucasian-associated cluster. General study findings and limits: Later analysis reportedly placed an Asian-associated ancestry cluster below the roughly 700-donor mean in N-insertions. Investigators reported more than 150 TCR beta chains as tied to cytomegalovirus. Researchers reported in a later analysis that a missense DCLRE1C variant was tied to TCR beta V- and J-gene trimming.

In the PCR, 60 Vbeta and 13 Jbeta primers were used. TCRdb's table, derived via immunoSEQ multiplex PCR, lists solely in-frame clones and lacks some. The table lists some 200,000 clones, 75% to 80% of them singletons. As to this clone: Its antigen remains unknown.

Sequenced: PBMCs. The clonotype originates from a female donor in good health and CMV-seronegative.

The CDR3 region has the DNA TGTGCCAGCAGCGCGGGACTAGCGGCCACGGAGACCCAGTACTTC. Amino acids: CASSAGLAATETQYF. V usage is TRBV7-8 and J usage is TRBJ2-5; the match to TRBD2 covers 11 bases. The CDR3 is made up of 15 amino acids. Per the germline V gene, CDR1 is SGHVS and CDR2 is FQNEAQ. Trimming took 5 bases from V and 5 from J; bases not matched to a gene: 7.